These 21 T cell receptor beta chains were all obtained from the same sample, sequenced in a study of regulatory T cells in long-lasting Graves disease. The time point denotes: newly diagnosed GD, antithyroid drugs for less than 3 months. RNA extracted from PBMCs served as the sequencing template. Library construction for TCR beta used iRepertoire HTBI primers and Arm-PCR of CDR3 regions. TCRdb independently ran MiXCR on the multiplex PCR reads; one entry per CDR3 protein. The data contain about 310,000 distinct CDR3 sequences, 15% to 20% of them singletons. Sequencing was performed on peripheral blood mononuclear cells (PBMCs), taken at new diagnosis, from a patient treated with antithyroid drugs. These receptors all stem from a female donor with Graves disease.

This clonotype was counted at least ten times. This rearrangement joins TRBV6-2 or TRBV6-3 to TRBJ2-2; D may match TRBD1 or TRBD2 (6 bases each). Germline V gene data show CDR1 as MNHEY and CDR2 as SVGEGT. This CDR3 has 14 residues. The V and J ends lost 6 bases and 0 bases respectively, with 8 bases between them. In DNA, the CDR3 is TGTGCCAGCAGGCGGGACACGAACACCGGGGAGCTGTTTTTT. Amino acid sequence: CASRRDTNTGELFF.

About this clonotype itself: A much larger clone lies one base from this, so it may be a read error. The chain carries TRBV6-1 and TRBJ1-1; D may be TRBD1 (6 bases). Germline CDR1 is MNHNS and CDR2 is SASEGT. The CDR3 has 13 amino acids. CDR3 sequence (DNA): TGTGCGGGACGGCAGGGGATGAACACTGAAACTTTCTTT. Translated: CAGRQGMNTETFF.

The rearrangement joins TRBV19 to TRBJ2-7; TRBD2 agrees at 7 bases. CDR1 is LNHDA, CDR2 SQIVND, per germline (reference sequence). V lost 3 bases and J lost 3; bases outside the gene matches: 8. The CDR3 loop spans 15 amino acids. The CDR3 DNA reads TGTGCCAGTAGTATTTCGACTAGCTCCTACTACGAGCAGTACTTC. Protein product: CASSISTSSYYEQYF.

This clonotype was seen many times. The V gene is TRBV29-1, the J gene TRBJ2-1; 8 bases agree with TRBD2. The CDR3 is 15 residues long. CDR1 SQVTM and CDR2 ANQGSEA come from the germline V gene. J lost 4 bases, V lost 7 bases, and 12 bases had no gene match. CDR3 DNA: TGCAGCGCCCCCGGGGGGGGAGACAAATACAATGAGCAGTTCTTC. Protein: CSAPGGGDKYNEQFF.

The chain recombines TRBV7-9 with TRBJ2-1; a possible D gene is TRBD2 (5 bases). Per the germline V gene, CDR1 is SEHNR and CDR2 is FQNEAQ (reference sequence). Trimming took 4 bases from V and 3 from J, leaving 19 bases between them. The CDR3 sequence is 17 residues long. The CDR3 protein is CASSSGAVQNIYNEQFF. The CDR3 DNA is TGTGCCAGCAGCTCCGGAGCGGTCCAGAACATCTACAATGAGCAGTTCTTC. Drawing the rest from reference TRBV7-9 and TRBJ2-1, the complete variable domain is DTGVSQNPRHKITKRGQNVTFRCDPISEHNRLYWYRQTLGQGPEFLTYFQNEAQLEKSRLLSDRFSAERPKGSFSTLEIQRTEQGDSAMYLCASSSGAVQNIYNEQFFGPGTRLTVL.

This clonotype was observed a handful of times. The CDR3 region has the DNA TGTGCCAGCAGTTTAGACAGGGTTAGCAATCAGCCCCAGCATTTT. It is translated as CASSLDRVSNQPQHF. This chain connects TRBV6-5 to TRBJ1-5, with 7 bases that match TRBD1. The V gene's germline CDR1 is MNHEY and CDR2 SVGAGI. Unmatched junction bases numbered 3, after V lost 4 bases and J lost 0 bases. This CDR3 spans 15 amino acids.

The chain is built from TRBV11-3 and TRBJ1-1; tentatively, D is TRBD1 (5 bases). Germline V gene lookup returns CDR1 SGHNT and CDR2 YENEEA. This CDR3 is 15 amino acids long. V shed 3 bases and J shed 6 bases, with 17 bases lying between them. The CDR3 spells CASSFVGHLGAEAFF. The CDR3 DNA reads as TGTGCCAGCAGCTTCGTAGGACACTTGGGTGCTGAAGCTTTCTTT. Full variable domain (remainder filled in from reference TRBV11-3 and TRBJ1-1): EAGVVQSPRYKIIEKKQPVAFWCNPISGHNTLYWYLQNLGQGPELLIRYENEEAVDDSQLPKDRFSAERLKGVDSTLKIQPAELGDSAVYLCASSFVGHLGAEAFFGQGTRLTVV.

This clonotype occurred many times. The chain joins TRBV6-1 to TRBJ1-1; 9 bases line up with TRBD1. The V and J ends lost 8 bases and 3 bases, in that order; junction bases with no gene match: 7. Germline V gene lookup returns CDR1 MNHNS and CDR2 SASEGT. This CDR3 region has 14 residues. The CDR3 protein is CASGTGGWHTEAFF. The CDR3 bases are TGTGCCAGCGGAACAGGGGGCTGGCACACTGAAGCTTTCTTT.

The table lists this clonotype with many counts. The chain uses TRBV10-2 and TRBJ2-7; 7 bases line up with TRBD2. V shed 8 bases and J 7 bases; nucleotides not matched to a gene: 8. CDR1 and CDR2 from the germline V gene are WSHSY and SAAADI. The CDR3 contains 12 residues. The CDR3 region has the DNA TGCGCCAGCGAATCGGGGGGAGGGGAGCAGTACTTC. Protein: CASESGGGEQYF.

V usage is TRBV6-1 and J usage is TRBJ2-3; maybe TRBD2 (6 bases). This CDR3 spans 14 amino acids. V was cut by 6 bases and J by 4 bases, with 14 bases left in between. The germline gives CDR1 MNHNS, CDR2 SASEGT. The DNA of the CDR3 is TGTGCCAGCAGGAGACTCGGGAGCGCAGATACGCAGTATTTT. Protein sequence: CASRRLGSADTQYF.

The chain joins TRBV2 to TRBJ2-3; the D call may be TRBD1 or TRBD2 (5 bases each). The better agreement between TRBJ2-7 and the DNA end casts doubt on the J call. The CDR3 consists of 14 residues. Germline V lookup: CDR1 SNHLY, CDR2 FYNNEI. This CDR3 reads CASSPEWGSYEQYF. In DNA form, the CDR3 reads TGTGCCAGCAGTCCCGAATGGGGGAGCTACGAGCAGTACTTC.

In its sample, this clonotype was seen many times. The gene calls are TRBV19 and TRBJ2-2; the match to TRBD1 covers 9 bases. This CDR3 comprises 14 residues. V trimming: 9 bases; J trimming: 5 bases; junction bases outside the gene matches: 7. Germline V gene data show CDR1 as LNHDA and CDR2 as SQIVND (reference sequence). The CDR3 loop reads CASIQGAGTGELFF. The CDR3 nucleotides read TGTGCCAGCATACAGGGGGCGGGGACCGGGGAGCTGTTTTTT.

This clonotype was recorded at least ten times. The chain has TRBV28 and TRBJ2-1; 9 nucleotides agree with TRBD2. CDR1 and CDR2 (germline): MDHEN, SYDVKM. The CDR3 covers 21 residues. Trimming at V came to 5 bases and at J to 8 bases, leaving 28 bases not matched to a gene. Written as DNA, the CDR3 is TGTGCCAGCAGTCCCCAACAGGGGAAGGGGGCGGGAGGGTTTAACAAGGATGAGCAGTTCTTC. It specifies CASSPQQGKGAGGFNKDEQFF.

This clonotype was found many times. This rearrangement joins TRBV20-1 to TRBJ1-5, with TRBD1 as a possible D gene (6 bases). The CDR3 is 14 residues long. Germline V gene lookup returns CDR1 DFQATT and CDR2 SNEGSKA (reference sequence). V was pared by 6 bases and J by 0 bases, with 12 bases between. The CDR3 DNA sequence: TGCAGTGCAAGTCAGGGGTATAGCAATCAGCCCCAGCATTTT. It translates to CSASQGYSNQPQHF.

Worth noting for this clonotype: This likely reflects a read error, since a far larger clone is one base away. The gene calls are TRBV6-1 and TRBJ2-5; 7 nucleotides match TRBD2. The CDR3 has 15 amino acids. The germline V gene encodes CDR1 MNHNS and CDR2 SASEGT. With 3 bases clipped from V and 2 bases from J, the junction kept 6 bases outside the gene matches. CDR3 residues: CASSESPSGQETQYF. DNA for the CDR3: TGTGCCAGCAGTGAGTCGCCTAGCGGACAAGAGACCCAGTACTTC.

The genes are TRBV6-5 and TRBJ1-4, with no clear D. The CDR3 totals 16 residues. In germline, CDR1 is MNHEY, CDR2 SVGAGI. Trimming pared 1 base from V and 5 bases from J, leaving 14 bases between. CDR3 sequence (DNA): TGTGCCAGCAGTTACTTCGGGTCCAGTGGAAATGAAAAACTGTTTTTT. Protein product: CASSYFGSSGNEKLFF.

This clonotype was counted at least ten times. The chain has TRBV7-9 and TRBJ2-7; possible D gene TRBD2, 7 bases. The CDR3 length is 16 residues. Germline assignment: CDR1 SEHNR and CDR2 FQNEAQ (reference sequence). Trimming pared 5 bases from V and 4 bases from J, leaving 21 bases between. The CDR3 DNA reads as TGTGCCAGCAGCACTGTCGGGGGGCAGGTGTGGTACGAGCAGTACTTC. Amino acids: CASSTVGGQVWYEQYF.

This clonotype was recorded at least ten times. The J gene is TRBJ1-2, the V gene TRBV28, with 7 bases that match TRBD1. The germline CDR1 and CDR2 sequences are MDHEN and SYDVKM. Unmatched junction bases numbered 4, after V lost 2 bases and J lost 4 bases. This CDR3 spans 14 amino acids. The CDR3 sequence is CASSLATGFYGYTF. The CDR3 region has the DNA TGTGCCAGCAGTTTAGCGACAGGGTTCTATGGCTACACCTTC.

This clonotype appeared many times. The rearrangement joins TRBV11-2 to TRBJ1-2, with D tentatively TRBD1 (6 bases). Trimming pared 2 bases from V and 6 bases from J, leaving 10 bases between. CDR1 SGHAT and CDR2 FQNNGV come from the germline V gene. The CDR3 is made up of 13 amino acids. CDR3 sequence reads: CASSLTGMNGYTF. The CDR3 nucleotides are TGTGCCAGCAGCTTAACAGGGATGAATGGCTACACCTTC.

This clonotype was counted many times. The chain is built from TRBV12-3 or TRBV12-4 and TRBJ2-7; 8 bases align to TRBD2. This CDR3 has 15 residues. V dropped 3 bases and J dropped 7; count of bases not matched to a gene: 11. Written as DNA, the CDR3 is TGTGCCAGCAGTTTCGGCGGGAGGCACATGGGGGAGCAGTACTTC. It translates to CASSFGGRHMGEQYF.

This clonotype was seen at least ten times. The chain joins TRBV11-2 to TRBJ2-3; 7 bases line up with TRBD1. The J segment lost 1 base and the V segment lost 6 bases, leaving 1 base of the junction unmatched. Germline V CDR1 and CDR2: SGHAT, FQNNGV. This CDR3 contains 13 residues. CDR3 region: CASSQGGTDTQYF. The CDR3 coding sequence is TGTGCCAGCAGTCAGGGGGGCACAGATACGCAGTATTTT.